The T cell receptor beta chain described here comes from a study of early T cells in non-severe SARS-CoV-2 infection. As for the study in general: Sequenced bulk RNA came from whole blood that was unsorted, and chains were unpaired.

Separate cDNA molecules each had unique molecular identifiers attached to them. Each CDR3 protein is one row after TCRdb ran MiXCR on the 5' RACE reads. The sample comprises roughly 28,000 distinct CDR3 sequences, around 4.5% of which are singletons, and approximately 4.6% rests with the top ten. Study-wide points: The matching step, a VDJdb search, favored anti-spike CD8 responses and missed private and CD4 specificities.

CDR1 is SGDLS and CDR2 is YYNGEE in the germline V gene. The CDR3 runs 14 residues. V lost 0 bases to trimming and J lost 9 bases; unmatched junction nucleotides: 9. This clonotype was recorded many times. The target antigen is unknown. The V and J genes are TRBV9 and TRBJ2-7, with 7 bases aligning to TRBD2. Sequenced sample: whole blood. This TCR was recovered from an adult who was a healthcare worker with PCR-confirmed SARS-CoV-2 infection or an uninfected control (not recorded which). The CDR3 is CASSVGGSNLRQYF. DNA for the CDR3: TGTGCCAGCAGCGTAGGCGGGAGCAACCTCCGGCAGTACTTC.